Included here is one TCR beta chain sequence, with context. The antigen is undetermined. These data come from a study of vaccination and CD4 T cells after COVID-19. Study overall: Following dose two, a median approximately 72 days (range 14 to 241) passed before post-vaccine samples were taken.

The Oncomine TCR Beta short-read assay sequenced DNA from cultured CD4+ T cells. Via MiXCR, TCRdb re-called the PCR reads, giving one row per CDR3 protein. The repertoire holds more than 15,000 distinct CDR3 sequences, with under 45% as singletons. Treatment reported: approximately nine-day PBMC culture with coronavirus spike peptide pools or control peptides (ViraFEST assay). Germline V lookup: CDR1 DFQATT, CDR2 SNEGSKA (reference sequence). The V and J ends lost 1 base and 3 bases, in that order; junction bases with no gene match: 7. The CDR3 runs 15 residues. The rearrangement joins TRBV20-1 to TRBJ2-3, with 7 bases lining up with TRBD2. The material sequenced was CD4+ T cells from blood, cultured in vitro, taken before SARS-CoV-2 vaccination. The source of this sequence is a human donor who had recovered from COVID-19. Here the CDR3 DNA reads TGCAGTGCTAGAGTGACGGGAGGCCTTACAGATACGCAGTATTTT. Translating gives CSARVTGGLTDTQYF.